The following is a TCR beta chain sequence with its context. Its antigen is not known. These data come from a study of Graves' ophthalmopathy and Graves' hyperthyroidism. The study's findings and limits: Ophthalmopathy versus stable hyperthyroidism: 13-signature model gave less than 90% sensitivity, 81.08% specificity. Blood shared most expanded thyroid clonotypes above 0.001 frequency. Its predictions of ophthalmopathy progression gave the model 70.59% sensitivity and about 78% specificity.

TCR beta CDR3 regions were amplified from RNA transcripts. An opening RT-PCR round employed HTBI primers and preceded a second-round multiplex PCR. In TCRdb, the multiplex PCR reads were re-called with MiXCR into one record per CDR3 protein. The repertoire holds hundreds of thousands of distinct CDR3 sequences, 40% seen once, with approximately 43% in the top ten. The CDR3 consists of 14 residues. The V end was cut by 9 bases, the J end by 2 bases, with 13 bases between. Germline V gene lookup returns CDR1 MGHDK and CDR2 SYGVNS. Sequencing was performed on peripheral blood. The sequence was obtained from an adult man with Graves' ophthalmopathy. The rearrangement uses TRBV25-1 and TRBJ2-2; unclear D gene. In DNA form, the CDR3 reads TGTGCCAGTAGTATCCTCATAAACACCGGGGAGCTGTTTTTT. Translated: CASSILINTGELFF. The complete variable domain, with remaining parts taken from reference TRBV25-1 and TRBJ2-2, reads EADIYQTPRYLVIGTGKKITLECSQTMGHDKMYWYQQDPGMELHLIHYSYGVNSTEKGDLSSESTVSRIRTEHFPLTLESARPSHTSQYLCASSILINTGELFFGEGSRLTVL.